This T cell receptor beta chain was sequenced during a study of blood T cell repertoires in COVID-19 (dated by TCRdb to 2018 to 2020). In terms of the full investigation: The collaborator samples originated in the United States, Italy and Spain and spanned the acute and convalescent phases of COVID-19. The material from the prospective study consisted of cDNA or gDNA derived from T cells, B-cell-depleted T cells, or PBMCs. The dataset comprised deeply sampled blood TCRbeta repertoires from subjects exposed to, actively infected with, or recovered from COVID-19. The repertoires were released in a freely available public database intended as a resource for research on the immune response to SARS-CoV-2. Samples were obtained from the ongoing ImmuneRACE study (first 160 participants) and from 1,000 to 1,500 subjects provided by 6 global collaborators. Nearly every sample came with metadata listing a de-identified subject ID, COVID-19 status, age in years and sex. Where HLA class I and class II types were available, the types were taken from metadata supplied by the sample provider, not from assay-based typing. The investigation overall reported the following: Clinical and demographic metadata were provided uncurated, with the amount varying by source and participant.

One collaborating source in Seattle enrolled patients while the patients were actively infected and followed the patients over time throughout the course of disease. Collaborating institutions collected whole blood in K2EDTA tubes following their own protocols. For TCRbeta analysis, collaborators shipped samples in one of three forms: frozen whole blood, isolated PBMCs, or DNA extracted from either of those sample types. Points on this clone: Its antigen target is currently unknown. No base quality values were provided; no much bigger clone lies one nucleotide off.

Per the germline V gene, MRHNA is the CDR1 and SNTAGT is the CDR2. The cysteine opens and the phenylalanine closes a CDR3 of 14 amino acids. CDR3 DNA is the only sequence kept; it has 42 bases, read in frame from the first base. V is clipped by 6 bases and J by 4 bases, and the sequence between their germline boundaries is 15 bases long. The immunoSEQ Assay, a bias-controlled multiplex PCR, was used to amplify TCRbeta CDR3 regions from genomic DNA. On the authors' methods: Nucleated cell counts per sample were estimated from amplification of reference gene primers within the assay. To quantify the absolute abundance of each unique TCRbeta CDR3 rearrangement, sequence reads were collapsed and filtered. For each sample, productive Simpson clonality was calculated by taking the square root of Simpson's diversity index across productive rearrangements. The immuneACCESS repertoire file appears here via TCRdb, limited to in-frame rearrangements. These files lack a portion of the clones; in checked studies, under half of the deficit traces to unresolved V genes, and the cause of the others is not known. V, J and clone size derive from that table, while D and trimming were established from the DNA sequence. This sample has around 100,000 clones in its table, and around 90% of those were observed once. The top ten hold around 2.9% of the sample.

The sequence is built from TRBV6-4 and TRBJ2-5; matching of 5 bases hints at TRBD1 as the D gene. This TCR was recovered from a man in his fifties or sixties with COVID-19, enrolled during active disease. Sequenced sample: peripheral blood. CDR3 sequence: CASRLPRVGETQYF. In nucleotides, the sequence is TGTGCCAGCAGGCTCCCCAGGGTGGGAGAGACCCAGTACTTC.